A selection of T cell receptor beta chains follows, all from one sample in a study of molecular identifiers for immune sequencing clone quantification. TCRdb itself ran the PCR reads through MiXCR, one entry per CDR3 protein. The sample includes approximately 500,000 distinct CDR3 sequences, under 30% seen only once; the top ten take around 0.79%. The sample was naive CD8+ T cells from blood, with Jurkat cell RNA spiked in. The receptors were gathered from a human donor in good health. Some libraries in this study had Jurkat cell RNA spiked in. Both conserved end residues are part of each CDR3. Fields, in order: D gene, clone size, J gene, V gene, CDR3 protein, CDR3 DNA. D genes are given only for firm matches. Some rows mark clone size as missing; the rest say once, few, many or name a class of expanded clone.

D: TRBD2
size: .
J: TRBJ2-3
V: TRBV27
CDR3: CASSTAASGPTDTQYF
DNA: TGTGCCAGCAGTACCGCCGCTAGCGGACCCACAGATACGCAGTATTTT

D: TRBD2
size: few
J: TRBJ2-1
V: TRBV19
CDR3: CASTPGTSGPNEQFF
DNA: TGTGCCAGTACCCCAGGTACTAGCGGTCCCAATGAGCAGTTCTTC

D: TRBD1
size: few
J: TRBJ2-1
V: TRBV11-2
CDR3: CASSPGTGNNEQFF
DNA: TGTGCCAGCAGCCCCGGGACAGGGAACAATGAGCAGTTCTTC

D: .
size: .
J: TRBJ2-5
V: TRBV7-9
CDR3: CASSPDPGLETQYF
DNA: TGTGCCAGCTCCCCGGACCCGGGACTGGAGACCCAGTACTTC

D: .
size: few
J: TRBJ2-7
V: TRBV7-9
CDR3: CASSLRTGPPYEQYF
DNA: TGTGCCAGCAGCCTTCGTACCGGGCCTCCCTACGAGCAGTACTTC

D: TRBD1
size: .
J: TRBJ1-4
V: TRBV12-3/TRBV12-4
CDR3: CVSSFLQGLDEKLFF
DNA: TGTGTCAGCAGTTTTTTACAGGGGTTGGATGAAAAACTGTTTTTT

D: TRBD1
size: few
J: TRBJ2-7
V: TRBV20-1
CDR3: CSATQTDRGTHEQYF
DNA: TGCAGTGCTACTCAAACTGACAGGGGTACCCACGAGCAGTACTTC

D: .
size: few
J: TRBJ2-3
V: TRBV20-1
CDR3: CSVQIGGSDTQYF
DNA: TGCAGTGTCCAAATCGGGGGAAGCGATACGCAGTATTTT

D: TRBD1
size: many
J: TRBJ1-1
V: TRBV27
CDR3: CASSLHVDRGENTEAFF
DNA: TGTGCCAGCAGTTTACACGTGGACAGGGGGGAGAACACTGAAGCTTTCTTT

D: .
size: .
J: TRBJ2-4
V: TRBV6-7
CDR3: CASSQWGVGANENIQYF
DNA: TGTGCCAGCAGCCAGTGGGGGGTTGGGGCTAACGAAAACATTCAGTACTTC

D: .
size: .
J: TRBJ2-5
V: TRBV28
CDR3: CASRIDMETQYF
DNA: TGTGCCAGCAGGATCGACATGGAGACCCAGTACTTC

D: .
size: .
J: TRBJ1-5
V: TRBV18
CDR3: CASSQWGVGSNQPQHF
DNA: TGTGCCAGCTCACAGTGGGGGGTAGGTAGCAATCAGCCCCAGCATTTT

D: .
size: .
J: TRBJ1-5
V: TRBV5-8
CDR3: CASTASHGQPQHF
DNA: TGTGCCAGCACCGCCAGCCACGGGCAGCCCCAGCATTTT

D: .
size: .
J: TRBJ1-2
V: TRBV7-6
CDR3: CASSLVSGHEEAFNYGYTF
DNA: TGTGCCAGCAGCTTAGTATCGGGACACGAAGAAGCGTTTAACTATGGCTACACCTTC

D: .
size: many
J: TRBJ2-4
V: TRBV12-3/TRBV12-4
CDR3: CASSFQSSAKNIQYF
DNA: TGTGCCAGCAGTTTCCAAAGCTCAGCCAAAAACATTCAGTACTTC

D: .
size: .
J: TRBJ2-7
V: TRBV7-2
CDR3: CASSLGHSSYEQYF
DNA: TGTGCCAGCAGCTTAGGTCACAGCTCCTACGAGCAGTACTTC

D: .
size: few
J: TRBJ2-7
V: TRBV4-1
CDR3: CASSQEQRGEQYF
DNA: TGCGCCAGCAGCCAAGAACAACGTGGGGAGCAGTACTTC

D: TRBD1
size: many
J: TRBJ2-1
V: TRBV11-2
CDR3: CASSLGALTGAFSYNEQFF
DNA: TGTGCCAGCAGCTTAGGGGCCTTGACAGGGGCGTTCTCCTACAATGAGCAGTTCTTC

D: TRBD2
size: few
J: TRBJ2-1
V: TRBV20-1
CDR3: CSASGAGVMDEQFF
DNA: TGCAGTGCCTCCGGGGCGGGGGTTATGGATGAGCAGTTCTTC

D: .
size: once
J: TRBJ2-6
V: TRBV7-2
CDR3: CASSLAETISGANILTF
DNA: TGTGCCAGCAGCTTGGCGGAGACCATCTCTGGGGCCAACATCCTGACTTTC

D: TRBD1
size: .
J: TRBJ2-3
V: TRBV6-5
CDR3: CASSLPGTGGSTDTQYF
DNA: TGTGCCAGCAGTTTGCCCGGGACAGGAGGAAGCACAGATACGCAGTATTTT

D: .
size: .
J: TRBJ1-6
V: TRBV6-5
CDR3: CASSYRWVDDNSPLHF
DNA: TGTGCCAGCAGTTACCGCTGGGTAGATGATAATTCACCCCTCCACTTT

D: .
size: .
J: TRBJ1-2
V: TRBV7-9
CDR3: CASSSSDLFF
DNA: TGTGCCAGCAGCTCCTCTGACCTATTCTTC

D: .
size: few
J: TRBJ2-7
V: TRBV19
CDR3: CASGTGSGYEQYF
DNA: TGTGCCAGTGGAACAGGGAGCGGCTACGAGCAGTACTTC

D: .
size: few
J: TRBJ1-6
V: TRBV19
CDR3: CASTLTPPNSPLHF
DNA: TGTGCCAGTACTCTGACACCGCCTAATTCACCCCTCCACTTT

D: .
size: many
J: TRBJ2-3
V: TRBV7-9
CDR3: CASSFERTYSDTQYF
DNA: TGTGCCAGCAGCTTTGAGCGAACCTACTCAGATACGCAGTATTTT

D: TRBD1
size: few
J: TRBJ1-2
V: TRBV20-1
CDR3: CSARDPPGGYGYTF
DNA: TGCAGTGCTAGAGATCCCCCAGGGGGCTATGGCTACACCTTC

D: .
size: few
J: TRBJ1-2
V: TRBV29-1
CDR3: CSARGVRGSSGYTF
DNA: TGCAGCGCCAGAGGCGTCAGGGGTTCTAGCGGCTACACCTTC